A selection of T cell receptor beta chains follows, all from one sample in a study of cytomegalovirus exposure and HLA in healthy donors. Sequencing used immunoSEQ multiplex PCR; TCRdb keeps in-frame clones, though not all of them. Counted here are 120,000 to 150,000 clones, about 80% occurring once; the ten biggest clones make up approximately 1.8%. The sample consisted of PBMCs. These receptor sequences come from a man in his forties in good health and CMV-seronegative. Both conserved end residues are part of each CDR3. Each record gives: V gene, D gene, clone size, J gene, CDR3 protein, CDR3 DNA. D genes are given only for firm matches. Size values are once, few and many counts, or a class for expanded clones, and some rows have none.

TRBV7-9,TRBD1,.,TRBJ2-2,CASSPRDRAGAGELFF,TGTGCCAGCAGCCCACGGGACAGGGCTGGGGCCGGGGAGCTGTTTTTT
TRBV11-2,TRBD1,.,TRBJ1-1,CASMQGGTEAFF,TGTGCCAGCATGCAGGGGGGTACTGAAGCTTTCTTT
TRBV5-1,TRBD2,once,TRBJ2-5,CASSPGRGGIEETQYF,TGCGCCAGCAGCCCTGGGCGGGGGGGAATTGAAGAGACCCAGTACTTC
TRBV9,TRBD2,.,TRBJ2-3,CASSSPGLSGRWDTQYF,TGTGCCAGCAGCTCCCCGGGCCTTAGCGGGAGGTGGGATACGCAGTATTTT
TRBV28,.,few,TRBJ1-2,CASTPPRVDYGYTF,TGTGCCAGCACCCCACCTCGCGTCGACTATGGCTACACCTTC
TRBV29-1,.,.,TRBJ2-5,CSGEREETQYF,TGCAGCGGAGAACGGGAAGAGACCCAGTACTTC
TRBV4-3,TRBD2,.,TRBJ2-1,CASSQEGLAADGLVF,TGCGCCAGCAGCCAAGAGGGACTAGCGGCCGACGGCTTGGTCTTC
TRBV7-6,.,.,TRBJ2-7,CASSLQGLDEQYF,TGTGCCAGCAGCTTACAGGGCCTTGACGAGCAGTACTTC
TRBV5-1,TRBD1,.,TRBJ2-5,CASSLAVSGGYQETQYF,TGCGCCAGCAGCTTGGCCGTATCAGGGGGTTACCAAGAGACCCAGTACTTC
TRBV30,.,.,TRBJ2-1,CAWSDNNEQFF,TGTGCCTGGAGTGACAACAATGAGCAGTTCTTC
TRBV4-3,TRBD2,.,TRBJ2-7,CASSHREGSYEQYF,TGCGCCAGCAGCCACCGGGAGGGCTCCTACGAGCAGTACTTC
TRBV19,.,few,TRBJ1-2,CASRSGSYYTF,TGTGCCAGTAGATCGGGGAGTTACTACACCTTC
TRBV4-1,TRBD2,.,TRBJ2-7,CASSQGTGTSAYEQYF,TGCGCCAGCAGCCAGGGGACCGGGACTAGTGCCTACGAGCAGTACTTC
TRBV11-2,.,.,TRBJ1-1,CASSLTPGHRVDTEAFF,TGTGCCAGCAGCTTGACGCCAGGACACAGGGTGGACACTGAAGCTTTCTTT
TRBV10-1,.,.,TRBJ1-5,CASSDSGYQPQHF,TGCGCCAGCAGTGATTCGGGGTATCAGCCCCAGCATTTT
TRBV10-1,TRBD2,.,TRBJ2-1,CASSVSSGSFNEQFF,TGCGCCAGCAGTGTGAGTAGCGGGAGTTTCAATGAGCAGTTCTTC
TRBV7-9,TRBD1,.,TRBJ2-5,CASSNSPGTGEETQYF,TGTGCCAGCAGCAATTCCCCCGGGACAGGGGAAGAGACCCAGTACTTC